These T cell receptor beta chains were read from a single sample in a study of T-cell reconstitution after alpha-beta-depleted transplantation in children. TCRdb re-called the PCR reads through MiXCR, storing one row per CDR3 protein. The sample gives about 1,000,000 distinct CDR3 sequences, roughly 29% of which show up once; about 28% is in the top ten. The sequencing here drew on PBMCs, mostly from graft donor cells, taken 360 days after TCRalphabeta/CD19-depleted stem cell transplant. Receptor source: a boy under three years old who had a stem cell transplant for SCID, so the T cells may come from the graft donor. The CDR3 runs from the conserved cysteine through the conserved F or W. The D gene is left open where the match is weak. Rows give clone size only sometimes, using once, few, many, or a class for an expanded clone.

clone size	D gene	V gene	J gene	CDR3 protein	CDR3 DNA
.	TRBD2	TRBV4-2	TRBJ2-1	CASSQRRLAGANEQFF	TGTGCCAGCAGCCAGAGGAGACTAGCGGGGGCCAATGAGCAGTTCTTC
few	TRBD1	TRBV20-1	TRBJ2-4	CSASSPPGQGPPIAKNIQYF	TGCAGTGCTAGCTCCCCCCCGGGACAGGGGCCACCTATAGCCAAAAACATTCAGTACTTC
few	.	TRBV12-3/TRBV12-4	TRBJ2-5	CASSSRLRGQETQYF	TGTGCCAGCAGTTCCCGGCTTCGGGGGCAGGAGACCCAGTACTTC
many	.	TRBV5-1	TRBJ1-1	CASSLVQGNTEAFF	TGCGCCAGCAGCTTGGTACAGGGCAACACTGAAGCTTTCTTT
few	.	TRBV12-3/TRBV12-4	TRBJ2-1	CASSSRPGRNEQFF	TGTGCCAGCAGTTCCCGTCCGGGGAGGAATGAGCAGTTCTTC
few	TRBD1	TRBV29-1	TRBJ2-2	CSVGRGGRTGELFF	TGCAGCGTTGGTAGAGGGGGCAGGACCGGGGAGCTGTTTTTT
.	.	TRBV20-1	TRBJ1-3	CSAFWGTGNTIYF	TGCAGTGCTTTCTGGGGGACTGGAAACACCATATATTTT
few	TRBD1	TRBV4-3	TRBJ2-2	CASSQTGTGDGELFF	TGCGCCAGCAGCCAAACCGGGACAGGGGACGGGGAGCTGTTTTTT
few	.	TRBV13	TRBJ2-3	CASSLVPKVLAEGERDTQYF	TGTGCCAGCAGCTTGGTCCCCAAGGTGCTCGCCGAGGGTGAGCGGGATACGCAGTATTTT
.	TRBD1	TRBV29-1	TRBJ2-1	CTGWDSEDEQFF	TGCACCGGATGGGACAGTGAAGATGAGCAGTTCTTC
.	.	TRBV4-1	TRBJ2-7	CASSRTTIFGPYEQYF	TGCGCCAGCAGCCGAACGACGATTTTTGGGCCTTACGAGCAGTACTTC
many	.	TRBV29-1	TRBJ1-1	CSVEGNTEAFF	TGCAGCGTTGAAGGGAACACTGAAGCTTTCTTT
.	.	TRBV20-1	TRBJ1-2	CSALGLGYTF	TGCAGTGCCTTGGGACTCGGCTACACCTTC
.	TRBD1	TRBV5-1	TRBJ2-7	CASSSNGQGDEYEQYF	TGCGCCAGCAGCTCCAACGGACAGGGCGATGAGTACGAGCAGTACTTC
.	.	TRBV5-1	TRBJ1-2	CASSLASASTYGYTF	TGCGCCAGCAGCTTGGCCTCGGCAAGCACGTATGGCTACACCTTC
once	.	TRBV6-2/TRBV6-3	TRBJ1-5	CASTSRGPQHF	TGTGCCAGCACTTCAAGAGGGCCCCAGCATTTT
.	.	TRBV20-1	TRBJ1-1	CSAPLSGNTEAFF	TGCAGTGCTCCCCTGTCGGGTAACACTGAAGCTTTCTTT
many	.	TRBV10-3	TRBJ2-3	CAISGGPSTDTQYF	TGTGCCATCAGTGGCGGCCCTAGCACAGATACGCAGTATTTT
many	TRBD2	TRBV27	TRBJ2-7	CASSLWGGEQYF	TGTGCCAGCAGTCTCTGGGGGGGAGAGCAGTACTTC
.	TRBD2	TRBV10-1	TRBJ2-1	CASSESWAGGSYNEQFF	TGCGCCAGCAGTGAGTCGTGGGCGGGGGGCTCCTACAATGAGCAGTTCTTC
few	TRBD1	TRBV7-2	TRBJ2-5	CASSGIGTGGLETQYF	TGTGCCAGCAGCGGTATCGGGACAGGTGGATTGGAGACCCAGTACTTC
.	.	TRBV30	TRBJ1-5	CAWSENSRRNQPQHF	TGTGCCTGGAGTGAGAACTCAAGACGTAATCAGCCCCAGCATTTT
.	.	TRBV5-1	TRBJ2-5	CASSNGREGETQYF	TGCGCCAGCAGTAATGGCAGGGAAGGAGAGACCCAGTACTTC
.	.	TRBV7-2	TRBJ2-3	CASTAKRRAYALDTQYF	TGTGCCAGCACCGCGAAACGGCGGGCCTATGCATTGGATACGCAGTATTTT
.	.	TRBV4-2	TRBJ2-1	CASSQDKRAVNSSYNEQFF	TGTGCCAGCAGCCAAGATAAAAGGGCAGTTAATAGCTCCTACAATGAGCAGTTCTTC
few	.	TRBV9	TRBJ2-3	CASSPWLATDTQYF	TGTGCCAGCAGCCCCTGGCTAGCTACAGATACGCAGTATTTT
.	.	TRBV11-2	TRBJ2-5	CASSSLPLWGAGVLQETQYF	TGTGCCAGCAGCTCCCTCCCGCTTTGGGGGGCGGGGGTTCTCCAAGAGACCCAGTACTTC
few	TRBD1	TRBV28	TRBJ1-4	CASSSQGLGEKLFF	TGTGCCAGCAGTTCACAGGGGCTCGGAGAAAAACTGTTTTTT
.	TRBD2	TRBV28	TRBJ2-2	CASSPRGEAGELFF	TGTGCCAGCAGCCCTCGGGGGGAAGCCGGGGAGCTGTTTTTT
few	.	TRBV5-1	TRBJ2-5	CASSLTASRETQYF	TGCGCCAGCAGCTTGACAGCCTCCAGGGAGACCCAGTACTTC
.	TRBD1	TRBV29-1	TRBJ2-2	CSVAGQGATGELFF	TGCAGCGTTGCTGGCCAGGGGGCCACCGGGGAGCTGTTTTTT
few	TRBD1	TRBV7-2	TRBJ2-3	CASSLVGTGLLDTQYF	TGTGCCAGCAGCTTAGTGGGGACAGGGCTGTTGGATACGCAGTATTTT
few	TRBD2	TRBV9	TRBJ2-1	CASSVVGRGRGGSYNEQFF	TGTGCCAGCAGCGTAGTAGGACGTGGTCGGGGGGGTTCCTACAATGAGCAGTTCTTC
few	TRBD1	TRBV20-1	TRBJ2-1	CSAQLGTGWINEQFF	TGCAGTGCTCAGCTAGGGACAGGGTGGATCAATGAGCAGTTCTTC
.	.	TRBV6-5	TRBJ2-4	CASSLGGGSGIQYF	TGTGCCAGCAGCTTAGGGGGGGGTTCGGGCATTCAGTACTTC
few	TRBD2	TRBV12-3/TRBV12-4	TRBJ2-2	CASRPGLAVSNVNTGELFF	TGTGCCAGCAGACCGGGACTAGCGGTTTCCAACGTGAACACCGGGGAGCTGTTTTTT
.	.	TRBV25-1	TRBJ2-7	CASSSTHEQYF	TGTGCCAGCAGTTCAACCCACGAGCAGTACTTC
few	TRBD1	TRBV4-1	TRBJ1-2	CASSLETGYGYTF	TGCGCCAGCAGCCTAGAGACAGGGTATGGCTACACCTTC
.	.	TRBV5-6	TRBJ2-1	CASSSTLRVSYNEQFF	TGTGCCAGCAGCTCAACACTCCGTGTCTCCTACAATGAGCAGTTCTTC
.	TRBD1	TRBV5-1	TRBJ2-1	CASSSFPRDSSYNEQFF	TGCGCCAGCAGCTCCTTCCCCCGGGACAGCTCCTACAATGAGCAGTTCTTC
few	TRBD1	TRBV7-6	TRBJ1-1	CASSSQTGGNTEAFF	TGTGCCAGCAGCTCCCAGACAGGGGGCAACACTGAAGCTTTCTTT
.	.	TRBV5-1	TRBJ1-2	CASSSDSRRGTRGYTF	TGCGCCAGCAGCTCTGACTCGCGTAGAGGGACTCGCGGCTACACCTTC
many	.	TRBV20-1	TRBJ2-2	CSATGGPNTGELFF	TGCAGTGCAACCGGGGGCCCTAACACCGGGGAGCTGTTTTTT
many	.	TRBV6-5	TRBJ1-6	CASSFSSGRTNSPLHF	TGTGCCAGCAGTTTCTCCTCCGGGAGGACCAATTCACCCCTCCACTTT
.	.	TRBV9	TRBJ2-7	CASSNIGQPFTYEQYF	TGTGCCAGCAGCAATATCGGGCAGCCGTTTACCTACGAGCAGTACTTC
few	TRBD2	TRBV5-1	TRBJ2-3	CASSFPGLAGADTQYF	TGCGCCAGCAGCTTTCCGGGACTAGCGGGTGCAGATACGCAGTATTTT